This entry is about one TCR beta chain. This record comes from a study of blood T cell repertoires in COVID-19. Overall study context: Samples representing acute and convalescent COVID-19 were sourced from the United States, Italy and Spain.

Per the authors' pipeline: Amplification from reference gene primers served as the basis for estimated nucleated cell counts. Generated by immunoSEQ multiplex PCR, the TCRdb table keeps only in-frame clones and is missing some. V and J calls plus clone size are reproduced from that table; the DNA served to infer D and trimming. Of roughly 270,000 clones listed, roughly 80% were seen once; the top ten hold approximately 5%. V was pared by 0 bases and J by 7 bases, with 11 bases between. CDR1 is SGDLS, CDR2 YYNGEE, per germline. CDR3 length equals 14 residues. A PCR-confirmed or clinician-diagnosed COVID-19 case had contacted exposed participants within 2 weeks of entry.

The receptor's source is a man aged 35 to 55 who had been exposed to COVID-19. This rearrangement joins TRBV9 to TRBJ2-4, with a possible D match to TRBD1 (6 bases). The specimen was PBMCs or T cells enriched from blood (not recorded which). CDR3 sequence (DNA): TGTGCCAGCAGCGTAGAGGGGGTATCGAACATTCAGTACTTC. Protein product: CASSVEGVSNIQYF.